Below, 17 T cell receptor beta chains from the same sample are listed, as sequenced in a study of blood T cell repertoires in COVID-19. Produced via immunoSEQ multiplex PCR; TCRdb's table is partial and in-frame only. The sample comprises roughly 160,000 clones, about 87% of which are singletons, and around 0.6% rests with the top ten. Sequencing was done on a sample of peripheral blood. These TCRs come from a man aged 60 to 69 with COVID-19, enrolled during active disease.

This clone was detected once. CDR3 in DNA: TGTGCCAGCAGTACAGGGGTTGTGAACACTGAAGCTTTCTTT. Its protein is CASSTGVVNTEAFF. The chain combines TRBV9 with TRBJ1-1; TRBD1 agrees at 7 bases. The CDR3 has 14 amino acids. Germline values: CDR1 SGDLS, CDR2 YYNGEE. The V gene end was trimmed by 5 bases and the J gene end by 0 bases; junction bases not matched to a gene: 4.

V gene TRBV7-2 combines with J gene TRBJ2-7; TRBD2 agrees at 8 bases. Germline V gene sequence: CDR1 SGHTA, CDR2 FQGNSA. The CDR3 sequence is 15 residues long. J was trimmed by 8 bases and V by 5 bases; bases with no gene match: 14. The DNA for the CDR3 is TGTGCCAGCAGCCCGGGGGGGACTAGTCTTGTCAAGCAGTACTTC. It yields the protein CASSPGGTSLVKQYF.

The chain is built from TRBV12-5 and TRBJ2-1, with no clear D. This CDR3 has 12 amino acids. Germline V gene sequence: CDR1 LGHNT, CDR2 FRNRAP. Trimming cost V 3 bases and J 5 bases, with 5 bases left between them. CDR3 nucleotide sequence: TGTGCTAGTGGTTTTATTGACAATGAGCAGTTCTTC. Its protein product is CASGFIDNEQFF.

This rearrangement joins TRBV15 to TRBJ2-3, with a possible D match to TRBD2 (6 bases). Germline V gene sequence: CDR1 LNHNV, CDR2 YYDKDF (reference sequence). The CDR3 runs to 15 residues. V was clipped by 3 bases and J by 2 bases, with 12 bases between them. Here the CDR3 reads CATSRSLADTDTQYF. The CDR3 nucleotides read TGTGCCACCAGCAGGTCACTAGCAGACACAGATACGCAGTATTTT.

The chain uses TRBV24-1 and TRBJ2-5, with D perhaps matching TRBD1 (6 bases). Germline values: CDR1 KGHDR, CDR2 SFDVKD. V was trimmed by 6 bases and J by 5 bases, leaving 9 bases between them. This CDR3 is 12 amino acids long. The CDR3 reads CATSRGWETQYF. Here the CDR3 DNA reads TGTGCCACCAGTAGGGGGTGGGAGACCCAGTACTTC.

The chain is built from TRBV5-5 and TRBJ2-7; D uncertain. The CDR3 is 15 residues long. Germline loops: CDR1 SGHKS, CDR2 YYEKEE (reference sequence). The V and J ends lost 4 bases and 3 bases respectively, with 17 bases between them. In DNA, the CDR3 is TGTGCCAGCAGCCCCAGCCCCATGGGCTTCTACGAGCAGTACTTC. Translated: CASSPSPMGFYEQYF. The variable domain in full, completed from reference TRBV5-5 and TRBJ2-7, reads DAGVTQSPTHLIKTRGQQVTLRCSPISGHKSVSWYQQVLGQGPQFIFQYYEKEERGRGNFPDRFSARQFPNYSSELNVNALLLGDSALYLCASSPSPMGFYEQYFGPGTRLTVT.

The chain combines TRBV28 with TRBJ1-5; D perhaps matches TRBD1 (6 bases). Germline-derived CDR1 and CDR2 are MDHEN and SYDVKM. V shed 5 bases and J shed 4 bases, with 15 bases lying between them. CDR3 length equals 15 residues. CDR3 loop: CASSQQGILNQPQHF. The CDR3 coding sequence is TGTGCCAGCAGTCAACAGGGAATTCTAAATCAGCCCCAGCATTTT.

The chain uses TRBV24-1 and TRBJ2-5; no firm D call. V was pared by 2 bases and J by 1 base, with 10 bases between. This CDR3 has 15 residues. Germline V gives CDR1 KGHDR, CDR2 SFDVKD. CDR3 DNA: TGTGCCACCAGTGATTCCTTAACACCCCAAGAGACCCAGTACTTC. Amino acids: CATSDSLTPQETQYF.

The genes are TRBV6-5 and TRBJ1-5; 7 bases are a match to TRBD1. Germline V gene sequence: CDR1 MNHEY, CDR2 SVGAGI. CDR3 size: 13 residues. J was trimmed by 7 bases and V by 6 bases; bases with no gene match: 6. The DNA of the CDR3 is TGTGCCAGCAGCTGGGCAGGGGGACAGCCCCAGCATTTT. Protein product: CASSWAGGQPQHF.

The genes are TRBV11-3 and TRBJ2-2, with 10 bases that match TRBD2. The trim removed 2 bases at V and 3 bases at J, leaving 9 bases unmatched. The germline V gene encodes CDR1 SGHNT and CDR2 YENEEA. This CDR3 has 18 amino acids. The CDR3 here is CASSLTFSGGTYTGELFF. For the CDR3, the DNA is TGTGCCAGCAGCTTAACATTTAGCGGGGGGACGTACACCGGGGAGCTGTTTTTT.

The chain links TRBV5-4 to TRBJ2-1; 8 nucleotides align to TRBD1. V was clipped by 1 base and J by 0 bases; unmatched bases: 0. The CDR3 spans 15 residues. The germline V gene encodes CDR1 SGHNT and CDR2 YYREEE (reference sequence). The chain's CDR3 is CASSLTGGSYNEQFF. DNA for the CDR3: TGTGCCAGCAGCTTGACAGGGGGCTCCTACAATGAGCAGTTCTTC.

This clone turned up a few times. The V and J genes are TRBV10-1 and TRBJ1-5; 7 bases fit TRBD1. This CDR3 contains 14 residues. The germline CDR1 and CDR2 sequences are WNHNN and SYGVQD (reference sequence). V was pared by 9 bases and J by 1 base, with 6 bases of the junction left unmatched. The CDR3 loop is CASTRQGSNQPQHF. The CDR3 nucleotides read TGCGCCAGTACCCGACAGGGAAGCAATCAGCCCCAGCATTTT.

The chain joins TRBV2 to TRBJ1-2, with a tentative D call TRBD1 (5 bases). Trimming pared 6 bases from V and 8 bases from J, leaving 22 bases between. CDR3 length equals 15 residues. Germline V lookup: CDR1 SNHLY, CDR2 FYNNEI. Here the CDR3 reads CASSPTPTEGRGYTF. CDR3 bases: TGTGCCAGCAGCCCAACCCCAACGGAGGGACGGGGCTACACCTTC.

The chain couples TRBV5-1 to TRBJ1-4; 8 nucleotides line up with TRBD1. CDR3 length: 15 residues. V was pared by 4 bases and J by 8 bases, with 10 bases of the junction left unmatched. Germline V lookup: CDR1 SGHRS, CDR2 YFSETQ. The DNA for the CDR3 is TGCGCCAGCAGCCCCTGGACAGGGTTTGGCGAAAAACTGTTTTTT. Translated, it gives CASSPWTGFGEKLFF. The complete variable domain, with remaining parts taken from reference TRBV5-1 and TRBJ1-4, reads KAGVTQTPRYLIKTRGQQVTLSCSPISGHRSVSWYQQTPGQGLQFLFEYFSETQRNKGNFPGRFSGRQFSNSRSEMNVSTLELGDSALYLCASSPWTGFGEKLFFGSGTQLSVL.

The rearrangement uses TRBV11-2 and TRBJ1-6; the D gene is possibly TRBD1 (6 bases). The CDR3 consists of 15 residues. V was clipped by 2 bases and J by 7 bases, with 12 bases between them. Germline V lookup: CDR1 SGHAT, CDR2 FQNNGV. The CDR3 spells CASSLMRTVNSPLHF. Here the CDR3 DNA reads TGTGCCAGCAGCTTAATGCGGACAGTGAATTCACCCCTCCACTTT.

J is TRBJ1-2 and V is TRBV6-5, with TRBD1 identical over 7 bases. From germline, CDR1 is MNHEY and CDR2 SVGAGI. V lost 0 bases, J lost 4 bases, and 5 bases stayed unmatched. CDR3 size: 15 residues. CDR3: CASSYSLQGSYGYTF. DNA of the CDR3: TGTGCCAGCAGTTACTCCTTACAGGGGAGCTATGGCTACACCTTC.

This rearrangement joins TRBV15 to TRBJ2-2, with TRBD2 matching 9 bases. The CDR3 extends over 15 amino acids. Germline CDR1 and CDR2: LNHNV and YYDKDF (reference sequence). V lost 5 bases, J lost 6 bases, and 7 bases stayed unmatched. The CDR3 loop reads CATSVGLASPGELFF. Here the CDR3 DNA reads TGTGCCACCAGCGTGGGACTAGCCAGTCCCGGGGAGCTGTTTTTT.